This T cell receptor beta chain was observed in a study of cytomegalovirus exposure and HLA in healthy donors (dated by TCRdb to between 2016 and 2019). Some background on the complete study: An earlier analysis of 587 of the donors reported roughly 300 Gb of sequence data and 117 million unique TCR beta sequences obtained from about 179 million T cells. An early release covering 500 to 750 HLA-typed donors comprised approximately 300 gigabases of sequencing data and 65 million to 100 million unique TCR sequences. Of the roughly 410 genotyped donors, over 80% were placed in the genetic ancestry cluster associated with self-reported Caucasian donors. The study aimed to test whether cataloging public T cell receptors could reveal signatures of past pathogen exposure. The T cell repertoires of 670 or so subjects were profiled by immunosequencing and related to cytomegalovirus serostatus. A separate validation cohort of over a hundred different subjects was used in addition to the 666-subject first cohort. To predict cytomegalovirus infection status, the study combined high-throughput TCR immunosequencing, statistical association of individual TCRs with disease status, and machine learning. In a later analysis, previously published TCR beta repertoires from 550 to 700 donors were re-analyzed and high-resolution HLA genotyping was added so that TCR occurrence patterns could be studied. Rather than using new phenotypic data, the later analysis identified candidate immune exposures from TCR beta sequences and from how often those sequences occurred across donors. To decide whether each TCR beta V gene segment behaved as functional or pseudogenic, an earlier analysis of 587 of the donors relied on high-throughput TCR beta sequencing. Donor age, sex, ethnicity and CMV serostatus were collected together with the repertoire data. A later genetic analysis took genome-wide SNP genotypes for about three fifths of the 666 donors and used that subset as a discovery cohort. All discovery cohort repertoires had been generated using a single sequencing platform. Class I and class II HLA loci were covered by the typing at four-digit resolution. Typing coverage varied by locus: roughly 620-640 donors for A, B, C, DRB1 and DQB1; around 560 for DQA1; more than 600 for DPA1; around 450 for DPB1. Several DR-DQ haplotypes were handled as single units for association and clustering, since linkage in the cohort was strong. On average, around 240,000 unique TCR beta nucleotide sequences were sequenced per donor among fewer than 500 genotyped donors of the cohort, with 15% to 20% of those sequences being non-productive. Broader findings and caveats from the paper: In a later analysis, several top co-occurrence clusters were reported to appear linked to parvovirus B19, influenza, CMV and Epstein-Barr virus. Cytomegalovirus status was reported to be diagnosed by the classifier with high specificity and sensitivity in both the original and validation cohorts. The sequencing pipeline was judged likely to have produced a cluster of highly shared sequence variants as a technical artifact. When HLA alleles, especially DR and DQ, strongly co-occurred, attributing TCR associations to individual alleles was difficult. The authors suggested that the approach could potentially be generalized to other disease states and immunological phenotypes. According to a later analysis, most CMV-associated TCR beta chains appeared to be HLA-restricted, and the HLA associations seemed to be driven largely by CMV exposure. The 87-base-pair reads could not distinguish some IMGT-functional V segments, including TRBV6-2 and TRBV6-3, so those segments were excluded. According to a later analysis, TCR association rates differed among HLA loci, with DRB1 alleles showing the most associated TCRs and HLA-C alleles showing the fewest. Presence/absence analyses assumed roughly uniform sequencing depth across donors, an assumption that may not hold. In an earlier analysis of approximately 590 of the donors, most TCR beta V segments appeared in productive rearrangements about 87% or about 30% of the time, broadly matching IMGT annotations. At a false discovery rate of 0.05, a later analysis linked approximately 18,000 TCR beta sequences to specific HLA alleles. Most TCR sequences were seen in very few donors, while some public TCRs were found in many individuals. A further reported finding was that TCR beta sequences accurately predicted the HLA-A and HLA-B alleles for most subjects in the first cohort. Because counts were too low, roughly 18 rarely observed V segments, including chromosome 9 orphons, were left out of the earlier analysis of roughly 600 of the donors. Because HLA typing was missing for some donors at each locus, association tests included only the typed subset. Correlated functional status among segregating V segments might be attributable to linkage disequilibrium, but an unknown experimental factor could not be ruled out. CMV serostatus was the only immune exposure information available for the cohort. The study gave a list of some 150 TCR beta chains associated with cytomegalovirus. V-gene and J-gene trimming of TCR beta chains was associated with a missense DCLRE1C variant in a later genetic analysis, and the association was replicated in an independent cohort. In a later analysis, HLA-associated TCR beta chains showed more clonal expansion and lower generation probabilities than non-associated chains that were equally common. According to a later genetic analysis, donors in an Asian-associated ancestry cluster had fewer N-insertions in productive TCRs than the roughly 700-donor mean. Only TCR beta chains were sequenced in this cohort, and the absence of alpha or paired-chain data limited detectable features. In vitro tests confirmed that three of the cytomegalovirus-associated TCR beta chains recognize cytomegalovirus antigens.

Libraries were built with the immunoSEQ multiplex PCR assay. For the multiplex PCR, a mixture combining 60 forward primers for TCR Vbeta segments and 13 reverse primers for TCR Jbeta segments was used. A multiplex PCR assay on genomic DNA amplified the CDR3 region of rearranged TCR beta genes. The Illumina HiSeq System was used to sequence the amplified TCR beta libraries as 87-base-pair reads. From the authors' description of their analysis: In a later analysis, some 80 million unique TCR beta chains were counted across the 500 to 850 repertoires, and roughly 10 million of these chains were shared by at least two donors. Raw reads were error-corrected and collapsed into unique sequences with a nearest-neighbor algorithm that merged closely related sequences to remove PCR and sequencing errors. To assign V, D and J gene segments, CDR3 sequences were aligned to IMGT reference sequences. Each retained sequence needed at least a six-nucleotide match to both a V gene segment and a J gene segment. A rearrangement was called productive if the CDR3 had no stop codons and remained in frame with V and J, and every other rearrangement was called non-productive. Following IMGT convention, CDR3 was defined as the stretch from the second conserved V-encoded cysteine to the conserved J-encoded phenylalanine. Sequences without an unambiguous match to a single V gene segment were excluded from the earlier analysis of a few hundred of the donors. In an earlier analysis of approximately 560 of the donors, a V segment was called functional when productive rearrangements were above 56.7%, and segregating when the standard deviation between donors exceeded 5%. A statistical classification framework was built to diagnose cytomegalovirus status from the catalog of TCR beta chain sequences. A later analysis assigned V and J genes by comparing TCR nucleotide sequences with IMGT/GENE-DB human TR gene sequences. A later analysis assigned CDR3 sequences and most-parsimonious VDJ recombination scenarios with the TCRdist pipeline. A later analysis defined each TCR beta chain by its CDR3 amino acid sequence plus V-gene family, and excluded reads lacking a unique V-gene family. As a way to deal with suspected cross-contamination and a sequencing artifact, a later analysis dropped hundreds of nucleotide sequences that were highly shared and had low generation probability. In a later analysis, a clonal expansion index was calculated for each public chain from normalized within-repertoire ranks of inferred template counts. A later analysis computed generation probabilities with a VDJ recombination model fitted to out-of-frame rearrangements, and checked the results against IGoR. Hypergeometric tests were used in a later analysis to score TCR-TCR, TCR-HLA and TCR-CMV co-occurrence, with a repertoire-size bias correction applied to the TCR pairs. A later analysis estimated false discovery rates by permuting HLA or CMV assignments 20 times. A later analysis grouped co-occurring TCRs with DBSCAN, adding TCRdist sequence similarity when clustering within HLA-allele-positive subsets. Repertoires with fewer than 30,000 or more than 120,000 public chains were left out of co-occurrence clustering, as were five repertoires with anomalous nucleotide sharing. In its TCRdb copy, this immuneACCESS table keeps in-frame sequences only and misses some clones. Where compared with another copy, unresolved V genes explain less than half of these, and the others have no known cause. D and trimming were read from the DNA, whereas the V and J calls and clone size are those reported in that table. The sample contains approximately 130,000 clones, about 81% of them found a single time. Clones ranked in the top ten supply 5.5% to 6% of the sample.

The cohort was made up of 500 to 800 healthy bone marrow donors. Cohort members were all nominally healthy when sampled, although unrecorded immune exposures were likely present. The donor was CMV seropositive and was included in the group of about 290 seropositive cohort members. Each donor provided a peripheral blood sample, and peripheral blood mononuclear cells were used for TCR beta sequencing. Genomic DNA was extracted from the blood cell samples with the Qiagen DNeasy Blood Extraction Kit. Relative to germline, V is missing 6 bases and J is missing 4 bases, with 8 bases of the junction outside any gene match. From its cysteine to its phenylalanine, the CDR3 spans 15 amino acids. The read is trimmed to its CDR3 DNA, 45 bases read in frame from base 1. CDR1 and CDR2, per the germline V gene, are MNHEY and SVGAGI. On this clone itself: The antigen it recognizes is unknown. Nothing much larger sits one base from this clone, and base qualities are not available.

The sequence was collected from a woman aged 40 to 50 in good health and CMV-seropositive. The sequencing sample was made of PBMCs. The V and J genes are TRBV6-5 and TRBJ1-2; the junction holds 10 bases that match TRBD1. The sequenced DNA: TGTGCCAGCAGGACAGGGGGCGCCAGAGGCTATGGCTACACCTTC. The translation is CASRTGGARGYGYTF.